These 2 T cell receptor beta chains were sequenced from one sample in a study of persistence of HIV-infected CD4 T cells. The antigens for these receptors are not known. An overlapping HIV-1 Gag peptide pool stimulated these cells at approximately 1 ug/peptide/mL. CD4+ T cells upregulating both CD40 ligand and CD69 were sorted as responding cells. The libraries were made with immunoSEQ version 4 in survey mode. TCRdb's copy holds only in-frame clones and misses some; the assay was immunoSEQ multiplex PCR. Of nearly 20,000 clones in the sample, 60% to 80% were seen once. The specimen was CD4+ T cells sorted from PBMCs after approximately 19-hour stimulation, collected from a patient who received antiretroviral therapy. The receptors were gathered from an adult woman with HIV who was CMV-seropositive.

The chain has TRBV29-1 and TRBJ2-3; 8 bases agree with TRBD1. The CDR3 is 15 residues long. Germline CDR1 SQVTM, CDR2 ANQGSEA. Germline trimming cut 3 bases from V and 0 bases from J; bases unmatched to any gene: 5. The CDR3 spells CSVDRTGTSTDTQYF. The CDR3 DNA sequence: TGCAGCGTTGACCGGACAGGGACTAGCACAGATACGCAGTATTTT.

Notes on this clone: The sample has other DNA sequences that encode this CDR3 too. The chain uses TRBV12-3 or TRBV12-4 and TRBJ2-7, with D unresolved. The CDR3 is made up of 13 amino acids. V was shortened by 3 bases and J by 2 bases, with 8 bases between the two germline ends. CDR3 region: CASSLDGTYEQYF. CDR3 bases: TGTGCCAGCAGTTTGGACGGCACCTACGAGCAGTACTTC.